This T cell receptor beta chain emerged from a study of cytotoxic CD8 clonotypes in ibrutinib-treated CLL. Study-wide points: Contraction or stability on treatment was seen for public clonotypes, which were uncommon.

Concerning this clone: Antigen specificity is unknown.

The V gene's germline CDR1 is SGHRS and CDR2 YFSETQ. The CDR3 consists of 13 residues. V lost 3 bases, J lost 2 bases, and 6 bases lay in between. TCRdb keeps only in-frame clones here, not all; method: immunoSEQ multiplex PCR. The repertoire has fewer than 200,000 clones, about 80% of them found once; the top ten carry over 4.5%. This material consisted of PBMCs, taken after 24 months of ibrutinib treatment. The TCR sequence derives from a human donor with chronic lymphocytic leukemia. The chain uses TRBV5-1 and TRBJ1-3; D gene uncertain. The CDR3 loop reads CASSSGAGNTIYF. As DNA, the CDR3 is TGCGCCAGCAGCTCCGGGGCTGGAAACACCATATATTTT. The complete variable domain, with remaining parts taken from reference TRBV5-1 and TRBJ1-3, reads KAGVTQTPRYLIKTRGQQVTLSCSPISGHRSVSWYQQTPGQGLQFLFEYFSETQRNKGNFPGRFSGRQFSNSRSEMNVSTLELGDSALYLCASSSGAGNTIYFGEGSWLTVV.